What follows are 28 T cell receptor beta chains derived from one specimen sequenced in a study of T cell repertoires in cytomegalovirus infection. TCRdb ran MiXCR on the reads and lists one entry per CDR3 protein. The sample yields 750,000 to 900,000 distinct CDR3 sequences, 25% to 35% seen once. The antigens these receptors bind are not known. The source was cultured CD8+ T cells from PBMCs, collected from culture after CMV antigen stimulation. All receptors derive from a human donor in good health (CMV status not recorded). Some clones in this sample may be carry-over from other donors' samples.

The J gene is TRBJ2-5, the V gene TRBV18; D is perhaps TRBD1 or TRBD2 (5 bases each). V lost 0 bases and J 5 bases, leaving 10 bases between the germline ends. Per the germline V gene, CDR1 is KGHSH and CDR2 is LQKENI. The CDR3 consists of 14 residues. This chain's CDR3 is CASSPPGDGETQYF. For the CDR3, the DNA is TGTGCCAGCTCACCACCGGGGGACGGGGAGACCCAGTACTTC.

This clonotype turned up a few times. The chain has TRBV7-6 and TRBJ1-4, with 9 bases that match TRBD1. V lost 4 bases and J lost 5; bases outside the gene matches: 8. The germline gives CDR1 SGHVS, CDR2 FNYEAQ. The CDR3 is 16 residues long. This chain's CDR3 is CASSSPTGTGNEKLFF. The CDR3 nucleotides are TGTGCCAGCAGCTCCCCAACGGGGACAGGGAATGAAAAACTGTTTTTT.

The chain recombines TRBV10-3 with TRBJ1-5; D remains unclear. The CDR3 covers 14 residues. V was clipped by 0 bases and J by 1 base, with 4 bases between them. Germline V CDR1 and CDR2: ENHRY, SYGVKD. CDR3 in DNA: TGTGCCATCAGTGAGTCTTTCAGCAATCAGCCCCAGCATTTT. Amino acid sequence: CAISESFSNQPQHF.

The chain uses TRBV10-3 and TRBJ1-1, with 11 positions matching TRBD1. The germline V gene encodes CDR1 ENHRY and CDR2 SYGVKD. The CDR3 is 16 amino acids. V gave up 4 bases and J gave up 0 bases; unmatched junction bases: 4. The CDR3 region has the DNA TGTGCCATCAGTGTGAGGACAGGGGGCTTGAACACTGAAGCTTTCTTT. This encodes CAISVRTGGLNTEAFF.

The CDR3 is CASSLAGQMDGYTF. CDR3 in DNA: TGTGCCAGCAGCTTAGCCGGGCAGATGGATGGCTACACCTTC. The V call is TRBV7-6, the J call TRBJ1-2; D gene uncertain. This CDR3 is built from 14 residues. The V end lost 0 bases, the J end lost 6 bases, and 11 bases lay between the germline ends. Germline lookup yields CDR1 SGHVS and CDR2 FNYEAQ.

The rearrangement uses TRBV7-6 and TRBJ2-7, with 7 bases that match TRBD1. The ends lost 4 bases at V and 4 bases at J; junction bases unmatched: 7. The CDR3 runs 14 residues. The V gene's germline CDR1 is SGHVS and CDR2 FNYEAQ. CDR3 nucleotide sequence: TGTGCCAGCAGCTCCTCCGGGACAGAGTACGAGCAGTACTTC. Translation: CASSSSGTEYEQYF.

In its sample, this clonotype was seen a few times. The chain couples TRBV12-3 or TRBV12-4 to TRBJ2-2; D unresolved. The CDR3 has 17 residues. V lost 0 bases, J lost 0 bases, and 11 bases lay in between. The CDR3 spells CASSLAPWQSNTGELFF. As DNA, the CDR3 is TGTGCCAGCAGTTTAGCGCCCTGGCAGTCGAACACCGGGGAGCTGTTTTTT.

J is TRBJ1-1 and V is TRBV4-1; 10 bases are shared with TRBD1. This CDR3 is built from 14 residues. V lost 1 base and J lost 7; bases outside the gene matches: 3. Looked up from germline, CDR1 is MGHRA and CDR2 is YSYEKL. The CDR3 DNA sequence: TGCGCCAGCAGCCAAGGACAGGGGGCGAATGAAGCTTTCTTT. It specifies CASSQGQGANEAFF.

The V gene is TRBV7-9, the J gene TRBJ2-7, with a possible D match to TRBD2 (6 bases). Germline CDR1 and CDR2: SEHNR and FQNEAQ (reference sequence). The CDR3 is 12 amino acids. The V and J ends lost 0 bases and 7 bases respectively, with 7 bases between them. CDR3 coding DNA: TGTGCCAGCAGCTTAGCGGGGAGGGAGCAGTACTTC. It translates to CASSLAGREQYF.

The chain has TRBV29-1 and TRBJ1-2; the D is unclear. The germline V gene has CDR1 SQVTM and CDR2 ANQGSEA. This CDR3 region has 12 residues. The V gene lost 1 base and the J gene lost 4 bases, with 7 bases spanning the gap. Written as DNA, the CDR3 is TGCAGCGTTGAAGTCCCCGCCTATGGCTACACCTTC. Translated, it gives CSVEVPAYGYTF.

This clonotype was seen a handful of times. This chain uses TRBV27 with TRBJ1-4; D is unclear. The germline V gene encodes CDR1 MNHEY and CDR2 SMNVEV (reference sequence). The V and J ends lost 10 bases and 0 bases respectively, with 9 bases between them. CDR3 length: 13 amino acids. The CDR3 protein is CATRPATNEKLFF. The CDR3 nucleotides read TGTGCCACCAGACCGGCAACTAATGAAAAACTGTTTTTT.

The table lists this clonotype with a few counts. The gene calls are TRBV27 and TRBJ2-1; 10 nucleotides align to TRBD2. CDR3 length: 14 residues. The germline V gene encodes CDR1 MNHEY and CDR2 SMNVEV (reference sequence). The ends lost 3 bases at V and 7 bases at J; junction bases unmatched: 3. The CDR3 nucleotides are TGTGCCAGCAGTTTGTCTAGCGGGGGAAATGAGCAGTTCTTC. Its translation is CASSLSSGGNEQFF.

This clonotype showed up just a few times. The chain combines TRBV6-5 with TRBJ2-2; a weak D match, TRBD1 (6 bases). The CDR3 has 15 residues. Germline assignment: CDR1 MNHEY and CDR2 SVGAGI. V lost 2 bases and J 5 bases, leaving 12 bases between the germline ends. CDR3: CASSYNVQGTGELFF. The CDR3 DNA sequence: TGTGCCAGCAGTTACAACGTACAGGGAACCGGGGAGCTGTTTTTT.

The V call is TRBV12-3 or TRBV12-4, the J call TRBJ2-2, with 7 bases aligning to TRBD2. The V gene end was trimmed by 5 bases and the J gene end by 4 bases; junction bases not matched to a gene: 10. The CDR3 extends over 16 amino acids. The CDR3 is CASSPSGEGSTGELFF. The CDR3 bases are TGTGCCAGCAGTCCGTCGGGGGAGGGGAGCACCGGGGAGCTGTTTTTT.

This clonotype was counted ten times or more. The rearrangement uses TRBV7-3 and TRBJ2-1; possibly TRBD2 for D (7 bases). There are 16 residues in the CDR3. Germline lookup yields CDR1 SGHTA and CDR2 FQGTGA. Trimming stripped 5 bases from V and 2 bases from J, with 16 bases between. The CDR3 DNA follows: TGTGCCAGCAGCCCCCTGGGGGGGGGCCCCTACAATGAGCAGTTCTTC. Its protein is CASSPLGGGPYNEQFF.

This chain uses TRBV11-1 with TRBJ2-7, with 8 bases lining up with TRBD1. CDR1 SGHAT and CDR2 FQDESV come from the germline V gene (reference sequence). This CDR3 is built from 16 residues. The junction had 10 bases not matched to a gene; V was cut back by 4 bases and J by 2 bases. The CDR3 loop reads CASSSRRGQDPYEQYV. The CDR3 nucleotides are TGTGCCAGCAGCTCAAGGCGGGGACAGGATCCCTACGAGCAGTACGTC.

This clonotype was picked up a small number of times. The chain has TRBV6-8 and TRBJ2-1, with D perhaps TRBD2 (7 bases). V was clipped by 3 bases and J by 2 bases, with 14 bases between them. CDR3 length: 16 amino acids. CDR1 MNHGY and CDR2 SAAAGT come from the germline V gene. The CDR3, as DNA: TGTGCCAGCAGTTATAACGAGGGGGGGCCCTACAATGAGCAGTTCTTC. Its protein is CASSYNEGGPYNEQFF.

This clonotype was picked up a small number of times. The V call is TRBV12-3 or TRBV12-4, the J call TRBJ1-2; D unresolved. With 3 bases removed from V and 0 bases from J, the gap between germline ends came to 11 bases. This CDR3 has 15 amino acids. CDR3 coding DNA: TGTGCCAGCAGTTTTCTGCCATCACCTAACTATGGCTACACCTTC. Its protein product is CASSFLPSPNYGYTF.

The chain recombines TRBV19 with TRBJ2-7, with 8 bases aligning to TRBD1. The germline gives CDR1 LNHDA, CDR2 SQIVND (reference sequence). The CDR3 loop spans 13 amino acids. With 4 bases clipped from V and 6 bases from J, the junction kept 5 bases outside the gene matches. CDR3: CASSSTGGSEQYV. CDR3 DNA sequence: TGTGCCAGTAGTAGTACAGGGGGAAGCGAGCAGTACGTC.

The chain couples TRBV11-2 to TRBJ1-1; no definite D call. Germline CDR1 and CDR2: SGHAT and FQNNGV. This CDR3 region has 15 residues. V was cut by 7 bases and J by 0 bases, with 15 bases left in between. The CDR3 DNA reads TGTGCCAGCATCCCATGGAGGGCTATGAACACTGAAGCTTTCTTT. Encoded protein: CASIPWRAMNTEAFF.

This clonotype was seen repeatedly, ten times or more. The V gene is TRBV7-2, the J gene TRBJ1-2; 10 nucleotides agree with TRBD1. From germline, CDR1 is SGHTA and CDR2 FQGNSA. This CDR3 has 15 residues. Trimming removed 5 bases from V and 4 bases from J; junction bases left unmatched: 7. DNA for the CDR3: TGTGCCAGCAGCCTCGTGGACAGGGGGGCCTATGGCTACACCTTC. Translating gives CASSLVDRGAYGYTF.

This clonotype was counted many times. The CDR3 region has the DNA TGTGCCAGCAGCGAATCAGGGGGCTGGGAAAAACTGTTTTTT. It yields the protein CASSESGGWEKLFF. The gene calls are TRBV9 and TRBJ1-4, with TRBD1 matching over 8 bases. CDR3 length: 14 amino acids. Trimming took 3 bases from V and 8 from J; bases not matched to a gene: 6. Germline CDR1 reads SGDLS; CDR2 reads YYNGEE.

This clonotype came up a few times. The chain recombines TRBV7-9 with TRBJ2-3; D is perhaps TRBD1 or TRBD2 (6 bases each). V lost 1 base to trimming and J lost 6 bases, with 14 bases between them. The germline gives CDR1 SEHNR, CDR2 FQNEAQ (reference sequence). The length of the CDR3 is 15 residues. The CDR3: CASSLGTGALDTQYF. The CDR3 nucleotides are TGTGCCAGCAGCTTAGGAACGGGGGCCCTCGATACGCAGTATTTT. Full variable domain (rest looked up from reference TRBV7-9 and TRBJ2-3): DTGVSQNPRHKITKRGQNVTFRCDPISEHNRLYWYRQTLGQGPEFLTYFQNEAQLEKSRLLSDRFSAERPKGSFSTLEIQRTEQGDSAMYLCASSLGTGALDTQYFGPGTRLTVL.

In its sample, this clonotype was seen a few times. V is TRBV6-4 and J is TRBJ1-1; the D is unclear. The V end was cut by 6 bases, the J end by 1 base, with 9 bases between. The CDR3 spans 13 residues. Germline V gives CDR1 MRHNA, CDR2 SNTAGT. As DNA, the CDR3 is TGTGCCAGCAGAAGGGAAGGGAACACTGAAGCTTTCTTT. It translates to CASRREGNTEAFF.

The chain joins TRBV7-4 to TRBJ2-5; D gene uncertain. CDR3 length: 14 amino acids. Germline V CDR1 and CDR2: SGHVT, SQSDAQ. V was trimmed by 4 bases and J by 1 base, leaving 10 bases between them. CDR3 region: CASSSLISQETQYF. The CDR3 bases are TGTGCCAGCAGCTCGCTCATAAGCCAAGAGACCCAGTACTTC.

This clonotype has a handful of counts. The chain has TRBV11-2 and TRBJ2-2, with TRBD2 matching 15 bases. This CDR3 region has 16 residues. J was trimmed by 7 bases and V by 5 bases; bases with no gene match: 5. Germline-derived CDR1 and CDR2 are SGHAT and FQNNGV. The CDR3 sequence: CASSAGLAGGGGELFF. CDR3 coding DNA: TGTGCCAGCAGCGCGGGACTAGCGGGGGGAGGCGGGGAGCTGTTTTTT.

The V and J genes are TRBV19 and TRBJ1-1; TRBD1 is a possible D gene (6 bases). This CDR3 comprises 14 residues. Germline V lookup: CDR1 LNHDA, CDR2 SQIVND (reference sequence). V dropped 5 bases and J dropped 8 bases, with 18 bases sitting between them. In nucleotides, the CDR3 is TGTGCCAGTAGTGGACTACAGGGCCCACCGGAAGCTTTCTTT. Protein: CASSGLQGPPEAFF.

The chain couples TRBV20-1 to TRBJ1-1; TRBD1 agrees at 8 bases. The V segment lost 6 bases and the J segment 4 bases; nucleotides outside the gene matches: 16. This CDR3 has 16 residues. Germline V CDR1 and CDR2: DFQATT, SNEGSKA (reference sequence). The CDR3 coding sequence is TGCAGTGCAACGGACAGGGATACAGTTAAGCCCACTGAAGCTTTCTTT. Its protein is CSATDRDTVKPTEAFF.